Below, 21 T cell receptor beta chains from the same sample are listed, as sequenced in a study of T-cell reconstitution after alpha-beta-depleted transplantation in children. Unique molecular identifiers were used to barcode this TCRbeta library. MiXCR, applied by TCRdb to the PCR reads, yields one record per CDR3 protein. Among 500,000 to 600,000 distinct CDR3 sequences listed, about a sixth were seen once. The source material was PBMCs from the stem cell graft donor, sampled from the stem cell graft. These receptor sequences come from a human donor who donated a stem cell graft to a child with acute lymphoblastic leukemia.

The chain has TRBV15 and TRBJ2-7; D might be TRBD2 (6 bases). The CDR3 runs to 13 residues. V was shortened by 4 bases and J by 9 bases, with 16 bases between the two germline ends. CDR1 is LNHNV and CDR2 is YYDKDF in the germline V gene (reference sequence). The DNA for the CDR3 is TGTGCCACCAGCACTAGGGGTGCGGGAATGCAGTACTTC. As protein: CATSTRGAGMQYF.

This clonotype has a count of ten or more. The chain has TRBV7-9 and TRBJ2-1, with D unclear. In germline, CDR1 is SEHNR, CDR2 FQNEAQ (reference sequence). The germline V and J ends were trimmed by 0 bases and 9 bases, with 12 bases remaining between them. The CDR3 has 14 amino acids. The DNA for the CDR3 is TGTGCCAGCAGCTTAGCGACTCCCTGGGGTGAGCAGTTCTTC. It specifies CASSLATPWGEQFF. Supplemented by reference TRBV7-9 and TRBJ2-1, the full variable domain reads DTGVSQNPRHKITKRGQNVTFRCDPISEHNRLYWYRQTLGQGPEFLTYFQNEAQLEKSRLLSDRFSAERPKGSFSTLEIQRTEQGDSAMYLCASSLATPWGEQFFGPGTRLTVL.

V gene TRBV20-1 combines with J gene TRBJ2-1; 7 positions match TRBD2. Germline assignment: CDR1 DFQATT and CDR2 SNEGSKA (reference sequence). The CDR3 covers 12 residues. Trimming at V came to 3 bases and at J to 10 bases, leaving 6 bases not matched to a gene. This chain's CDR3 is CSARVAGYEQFF. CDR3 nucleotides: TGCAGTGCTAGGGTAGCGGGCTACGAGCAGTTCTTC.

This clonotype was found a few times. The CDR3 here is CASSLPGVYNEQFF. CDR3 DNA: TGTGCCAGCAGTTTGCCAGGGGTATACAATGAGCAGTTCTTC. The chain combines TRBV27 with TRBJ2-1; D is perhaps TRBD1 (6 bases). The CDR3 sequence is 14 residues long. Germline V gene data show CDR1 as MNHEY and CDR2 as SMNVEV (reference sequence). Trimming stripped 3 bases from V and 4 bases from J, with 10 bases between.

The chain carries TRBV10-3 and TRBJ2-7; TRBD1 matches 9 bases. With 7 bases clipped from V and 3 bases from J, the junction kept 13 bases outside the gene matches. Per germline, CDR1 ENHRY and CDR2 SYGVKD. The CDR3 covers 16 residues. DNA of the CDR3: TGTGCCATCATCCCTAATCAGGGACAGGGAGGCTACGAGCAGTACTTC. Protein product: CAIIPNQGQGGYEQYF.

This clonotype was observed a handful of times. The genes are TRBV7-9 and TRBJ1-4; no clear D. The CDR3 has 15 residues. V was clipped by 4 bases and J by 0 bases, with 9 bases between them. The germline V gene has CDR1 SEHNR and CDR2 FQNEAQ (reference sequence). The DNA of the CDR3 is TGTGCCAGCAGCTACCCAAGAGCAACTAATGAAAAACTGTTTTTT. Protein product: CASSYPRATNEKLFF.

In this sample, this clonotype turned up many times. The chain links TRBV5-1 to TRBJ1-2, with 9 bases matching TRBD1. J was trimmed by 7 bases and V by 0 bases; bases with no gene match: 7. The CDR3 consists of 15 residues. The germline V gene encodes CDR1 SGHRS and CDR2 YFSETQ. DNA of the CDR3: TGCGCCAGCAGCTTGGATTACGGGACAGGGCTTGGCTACACCTTC. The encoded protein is CASSLDYGTGLGYTF. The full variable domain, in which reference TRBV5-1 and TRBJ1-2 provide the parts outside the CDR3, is KAGVTQTPRYLIKTRGQQVTLSCSPISGHRSVSWYQQTPGQGLQFLFEYFSETQRNKGNFPGRFSGRQFSNSRSEMNVSTLELGDSALYLCASSLDYGTGLGYTFGSGTRLTVV.

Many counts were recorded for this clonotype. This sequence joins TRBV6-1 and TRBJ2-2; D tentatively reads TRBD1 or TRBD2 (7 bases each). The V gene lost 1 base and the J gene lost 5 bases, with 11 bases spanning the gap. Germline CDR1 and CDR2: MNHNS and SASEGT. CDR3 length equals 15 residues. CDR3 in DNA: TGTGCCAGCAGTGAAGGAGCGGGACAGACCGGGGAGCTGTTTTTT. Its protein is CASSEGAGQTGELFF.

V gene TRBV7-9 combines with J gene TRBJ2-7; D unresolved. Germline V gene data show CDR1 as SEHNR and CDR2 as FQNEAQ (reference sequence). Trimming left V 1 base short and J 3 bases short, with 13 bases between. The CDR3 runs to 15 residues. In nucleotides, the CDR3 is TGTGCCAGCAGCTTAGAGAGTGGCAGTAACTACGAGCAGTACTTC. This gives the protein CASSLESGSNYEQYF.

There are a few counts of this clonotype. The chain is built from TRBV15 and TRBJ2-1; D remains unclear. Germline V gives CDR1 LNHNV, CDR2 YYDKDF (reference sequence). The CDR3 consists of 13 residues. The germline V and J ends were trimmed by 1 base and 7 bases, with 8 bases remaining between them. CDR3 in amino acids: CATSRGGGNEQFF. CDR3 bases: TGTGCCACCAGCAGAGGAGGCGGAAATGAGCAGTTCTTC.

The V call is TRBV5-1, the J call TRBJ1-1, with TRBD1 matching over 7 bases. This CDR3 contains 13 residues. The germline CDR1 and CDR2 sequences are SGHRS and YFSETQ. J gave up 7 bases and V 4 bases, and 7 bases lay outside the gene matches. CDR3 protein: CASSLGNRGEAFF. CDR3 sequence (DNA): TGCGCCAGCAGCCTAGGGAACAGGGGTGAAGCTTTCTTT.

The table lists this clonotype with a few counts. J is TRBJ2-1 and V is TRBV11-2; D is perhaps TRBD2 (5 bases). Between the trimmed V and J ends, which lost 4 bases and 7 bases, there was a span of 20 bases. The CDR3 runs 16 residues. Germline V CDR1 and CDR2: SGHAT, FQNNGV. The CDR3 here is CASSSIRFRGLNEQFF. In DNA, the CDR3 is TGTGCCAGCAGCTCAATAAGGTTTCGGGGATTGAATGAGCAGTTCTTC. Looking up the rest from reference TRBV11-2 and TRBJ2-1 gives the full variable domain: EAGVAQSPRYKIIEKRQSVAFWCNPISGHATLYWYQQILGQGPKLLIQFQNNGVVDDSQLPKDRFSAERLKGVDSTLKIQPAKLEDSAVYLCASSSIRFRGLNEQFFGPGTRLTVL.

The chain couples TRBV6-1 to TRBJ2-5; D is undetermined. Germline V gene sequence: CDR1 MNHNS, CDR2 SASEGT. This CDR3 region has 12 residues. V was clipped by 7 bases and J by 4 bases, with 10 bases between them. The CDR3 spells CASMGIGETQYF. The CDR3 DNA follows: TGTGCCAGCATGGGGATTGGAGAGACCCAGTACTTC.

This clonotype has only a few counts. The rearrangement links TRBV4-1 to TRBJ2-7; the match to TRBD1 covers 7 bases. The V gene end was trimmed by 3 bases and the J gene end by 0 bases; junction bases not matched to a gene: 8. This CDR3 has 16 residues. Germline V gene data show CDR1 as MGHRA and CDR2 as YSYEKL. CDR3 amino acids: CASSQGQPLTSYEQYF. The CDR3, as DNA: TGCGCCAGCAGCCAGGGACAGCCTTTGACCTCCTACGAGCAGTACTTC.

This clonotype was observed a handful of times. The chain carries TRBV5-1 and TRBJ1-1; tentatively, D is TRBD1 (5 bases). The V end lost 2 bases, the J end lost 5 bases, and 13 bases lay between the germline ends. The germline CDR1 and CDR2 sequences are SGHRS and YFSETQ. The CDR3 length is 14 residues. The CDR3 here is CASSLLRGRTEAFF. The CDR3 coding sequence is TGCGCCAGCAGCTTACTAAGGGGACGAACTGAAGCTTTCTTT.

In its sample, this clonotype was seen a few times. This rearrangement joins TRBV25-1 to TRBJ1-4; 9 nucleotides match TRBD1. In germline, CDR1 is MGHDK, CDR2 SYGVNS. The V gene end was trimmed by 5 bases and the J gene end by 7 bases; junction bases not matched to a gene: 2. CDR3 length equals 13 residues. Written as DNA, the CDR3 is TGTGCCAGCAGTTACAGGGGGCGTGAAAAACTGTTTTTT. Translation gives CASSYRGREKLFF.

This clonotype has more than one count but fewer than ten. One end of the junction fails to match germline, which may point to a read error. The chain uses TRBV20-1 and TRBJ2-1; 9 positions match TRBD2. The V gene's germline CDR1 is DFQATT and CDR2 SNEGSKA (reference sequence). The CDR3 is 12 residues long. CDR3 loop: CSARDGLAGFEF. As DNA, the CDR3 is TGCAGTGCTAGAGATGGGCTAGCGGGGTTCGAATTC.

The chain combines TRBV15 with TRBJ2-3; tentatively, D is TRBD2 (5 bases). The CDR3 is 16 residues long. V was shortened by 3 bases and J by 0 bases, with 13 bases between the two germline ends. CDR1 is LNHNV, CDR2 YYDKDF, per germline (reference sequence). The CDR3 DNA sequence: TGTGCCACCAGCAGGTCCGTGAGGGAGAGCACAGATACGCAGTATTTT. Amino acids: CATSRSVRESTDTQYF.

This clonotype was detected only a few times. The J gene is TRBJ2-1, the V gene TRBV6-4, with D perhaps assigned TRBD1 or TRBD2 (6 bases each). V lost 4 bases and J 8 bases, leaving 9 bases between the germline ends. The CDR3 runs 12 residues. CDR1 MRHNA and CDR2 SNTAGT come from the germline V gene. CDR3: CASSGGADEQFF. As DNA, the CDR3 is TGTGCCAGCAGTGGGGGGGCTGATGAGCAGTTCTTC.

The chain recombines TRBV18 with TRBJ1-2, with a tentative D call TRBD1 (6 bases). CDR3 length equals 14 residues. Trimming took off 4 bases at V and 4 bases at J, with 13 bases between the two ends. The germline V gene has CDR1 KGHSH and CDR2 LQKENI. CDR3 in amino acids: CASSLQGRGYGYTF. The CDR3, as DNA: TGTGCCAGCTCACTACAGGGTCGGGGCTATGGCTACACCTTC.

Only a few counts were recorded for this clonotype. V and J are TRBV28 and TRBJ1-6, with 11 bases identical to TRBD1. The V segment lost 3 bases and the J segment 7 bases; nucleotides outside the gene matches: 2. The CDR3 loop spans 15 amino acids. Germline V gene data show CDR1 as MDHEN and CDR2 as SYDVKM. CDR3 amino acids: CASSFGDRGNSPLHF. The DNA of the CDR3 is TGTGCCAGCAGTTTCGGGGACAGGGGGAATTCACCCCTCCACTTT.